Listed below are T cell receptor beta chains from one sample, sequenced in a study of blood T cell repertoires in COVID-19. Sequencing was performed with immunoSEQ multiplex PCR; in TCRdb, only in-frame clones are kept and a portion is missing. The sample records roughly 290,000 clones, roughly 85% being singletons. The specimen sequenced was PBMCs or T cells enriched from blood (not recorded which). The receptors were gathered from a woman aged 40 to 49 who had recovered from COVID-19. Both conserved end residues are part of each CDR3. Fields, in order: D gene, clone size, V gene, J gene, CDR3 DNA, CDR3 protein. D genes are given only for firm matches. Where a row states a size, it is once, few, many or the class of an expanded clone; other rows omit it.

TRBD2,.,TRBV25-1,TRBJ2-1,TGTGCCAGACCCACTAGCGGGGGCAACTACAATGAGCAGTTCTTC,CARPTSGGNYNEQFF
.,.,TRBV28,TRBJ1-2,TGTGCCAGCAGTTTCCGAGCCGGGATCGGTGGCTACACCTTC,CASSFRAGIGGYTF
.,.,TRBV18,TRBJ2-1,TGTGCCAGCTCACTTAGCCTTCAAAACGATGAGCAGTTCTTC,CASSLSLQNDEQFF
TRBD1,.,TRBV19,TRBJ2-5,TGTGCCAGTAGTCCCAAGGGGGCGACGAGCGCTGGATACTTC,CASSPKGATSAGYF
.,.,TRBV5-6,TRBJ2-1,TGTGCCAGCAGCCCAACTGAGACAACCTACAATGAGCAGTTCTTC,CASSPTETTYNEQFF
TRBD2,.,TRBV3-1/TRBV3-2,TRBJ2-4,TGTGCCAGCAGCCATCTTAGCGGGAGTCCCAAAAACATTCAGTACTTC,CASSHLSGSPKNIQYF
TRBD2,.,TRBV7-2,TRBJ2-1,TGTGCCAGCAGCTTACAGCCTAGCGGGAGCACCTACAATGAGCAGTTCTTC,CASSLQPSGSTYNEQFF
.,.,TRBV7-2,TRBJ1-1,TGTGCCAGCAGCTTAGCCCCGGGATCATACACTGAAGCTTTCTTT,CASSLAPGSYTEAFF
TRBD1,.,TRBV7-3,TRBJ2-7,TGTGCCAGCAGCTCAAACAGGGGGCAATTCGAGCAGTACTTC,CASSSNRGQFEQYF
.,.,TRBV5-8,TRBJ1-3,TGTGCCAGCAGCCCGCCCGGTGGCTCTGGAAACACCATATATTTT,CASSPPGGSGNTIYF
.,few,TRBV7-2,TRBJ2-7,TGTGCCAGCAGCTTAGTCGGGAGCTCCTACGAGCAGTACTTC,CASSLVGSSYEQYF
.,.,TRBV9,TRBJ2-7,TGTGCCAGCAGCTCTCAGGGTTCCGAGCAGTACTTC,CASSSQGSEQYF
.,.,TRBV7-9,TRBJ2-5,TGTGCCAGCAGCCCCCGGGAGCCGGTTAGGTACTTC,CASSPREPVRYF
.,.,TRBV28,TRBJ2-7,TGTGCCAGCAGTCCCTGGACAGAAAGGAGCTACGAGCAGTACTTC,CASSPWTERSYEQYF
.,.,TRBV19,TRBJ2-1,TGTGCCAGTAGTATAATCGGCGGGCGGGGAAGCTCCTACAATGAGCAGTTCTTC,CASSIIGGRGSSYNEQFF
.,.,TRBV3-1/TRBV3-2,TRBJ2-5,TGTGCCAGCAGCAAAATAGGGGCAGAGACCCAGTACTTC,CASSKIGAETQYF
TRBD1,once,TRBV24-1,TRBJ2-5,TGTGCCACCAGTGACTCCGGGACAGTAAGACAGACCCAGTACTTC,CATSDSGTVRQTQYF
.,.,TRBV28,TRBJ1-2,TGTGCCAGCAGTTCGGGGGTAGCTAACTATGGCTACACCTTC,CASSSGVANYGYTF
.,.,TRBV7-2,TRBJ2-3,TGTGCCAGCAGCTTAGGGCGGACTAGCACAGATACGCAGTATTTT,CASSLGRTSTDTQYF
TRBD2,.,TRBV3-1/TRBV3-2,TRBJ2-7,TGTGCCAGCAGCCAATCTCGGACTAGCCCCGTTTACGAGCAGTACTTC,CASSQSRTSPVYEQYF
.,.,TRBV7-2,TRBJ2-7,TGTGCCAGCAGCTTTAACAGGGTCGCGGACGAGCAGTACTTC,CASSFNRVADEQYF
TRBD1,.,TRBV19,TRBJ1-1,TGTGCCAGTAGACTGGACAGGGTGGGCACTGAAGCTTTCTTT,CASRLDRVGTEAFF
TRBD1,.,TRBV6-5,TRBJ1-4,TGTGCCAGCAGTTACTCGCAGGGGGTTGGTGAAAAACTGTTTTTT,CASSYSQGVGEKLFF
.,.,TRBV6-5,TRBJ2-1,TGTGCCAGCAGTTACTCGGGGACACTATACAATGAGCAGTTCTTC,CASSYSGTLYNEQFF
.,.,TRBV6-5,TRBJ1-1,TGTGCCAGCAGGTGGGGGGATTCCGGGGACCAAGCTTTCTTT,CASRWGDSGDQAFF
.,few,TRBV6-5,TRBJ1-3,TGTGCCAGCATCCGCGGCAGCAGCTCTGGAAACACCATATATTTT,CASIRGSSSGNTIYF
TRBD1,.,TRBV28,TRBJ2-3,TGTGCCAGCAGTTCACCGGGACAGGGCGCAGATACGCAGTATTTT,CASSSPGQGADTQYF
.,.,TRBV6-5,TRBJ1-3,TGTGCCAGCAGCCAACCAACCCACTACACCATATATTTT,CASSQPTHYTIYF
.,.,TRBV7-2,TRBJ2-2,TGTGCCAGCAGCCAGAGGGGGAGAACCGGGGAGCTGTTTTTT,CASSQRGRTGELFF
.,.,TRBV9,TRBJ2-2,TGTGCCAGCAGCGTAATGAGGGGCAGGGGGGACACCGGGGAGCTGTTTTTT,CASSVMRGRGDTGELFF
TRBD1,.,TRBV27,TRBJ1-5,TGTGCCAGCAGTTTATCCCCCAGGGGGGAAGGTCAGCCCCAGCATTTT,CASSLSPRGEGQPQHF
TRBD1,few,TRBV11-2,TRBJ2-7,TGTGCCAGCAGCTTAGATGGGACAGGGAGATACGAGCAGTACTTC,CASSLDGTGRYEQYF
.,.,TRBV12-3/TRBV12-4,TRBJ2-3,TGTGCCAGCACCAATATTGGGCCAGATACGCAGTATTTT,CASTNIGPDTQYF
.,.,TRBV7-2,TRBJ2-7,TGTGCCAGCAGCGCGGGACTCGGGCGCGAGCAGTACTTC,CASSAGLGREQYF
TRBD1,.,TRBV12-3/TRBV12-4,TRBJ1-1,TGTGCCAGCAGTCCCTTTGGGGGACAGGAAGCTTTCTTT,CASSPFGGQEAFF
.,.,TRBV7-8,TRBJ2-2,TGTGCCAGCAGCTTAGACAGGGAGAACACCGGGGAGCTGTTTTTT,CASSLDRENTGELFF
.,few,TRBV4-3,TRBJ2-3,TGCGCCAGCAGCCAAGAAAGGGGGTCTAGCACAGATACGCAGTATTTT,CASSQERGSSTDTQYF
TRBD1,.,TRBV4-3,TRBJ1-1,TGCGCCAGCAGCCAAGATGGTACAGGGGAGGTCAACACTGAAGCTTTCTTT,CASSQDGTGEVNTEAFF
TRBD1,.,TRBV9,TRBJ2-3,TGTGCCAGCGGTGAACAGGGGAAAGATACGCAGTATTTT,CASGEQGKDTQYF
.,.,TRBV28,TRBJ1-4,TGTGCCAGCAGTCCAGTGCAGGAAAAACTGTTTTTT,CASSPVQEKLFF
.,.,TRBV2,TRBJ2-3,TGTGCCAGCAGTGAGGAGGGCCCCGAAGGCTCAGATACGCAGTATTTT,CASSEEGPEGSDTQYF
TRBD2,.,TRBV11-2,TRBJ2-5,TGTGCCAGCGGTGACCTCGGGACTAGACTAGAGACCCAGTACTTC,CASGDLGTRLETQYF
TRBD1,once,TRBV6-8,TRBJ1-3,TGTGCCAGCAGTTTGGGACAGGTCTCTGGAAACACCATATATTTT,CASSLGQVSGNTIYF
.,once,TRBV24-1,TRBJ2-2,TGTGCCACCAGTGATACGAGCTACACCGGGGAGCTGTTTTTT,CATSDTSYTGELFF
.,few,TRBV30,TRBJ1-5,TGTGCCTGGGGATGGGGGGGCAATCAGCCCCAGCATTTT,CAWGWGGNQPQHF
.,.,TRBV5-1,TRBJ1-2,TGCGCCAGCAGCTTGTTGCAGAATACTGGCTACACCTTC,CASSLLQNTGYTF
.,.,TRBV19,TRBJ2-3,TGTGCCAGTAGTATTAGTGCCGCGGATACGCAGTATTTT,CASSISAADTQYF
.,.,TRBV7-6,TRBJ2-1,TGTGCCAGCAGTAAAGGGGGGGGCATGTACAATGAGCAGTTCTTC,CASSKGGGMYNEQFF
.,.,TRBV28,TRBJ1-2,TGTGCCAGCAGTTCAGGATTCTATGGCTACACCTTC,CASSSGFYGYTF
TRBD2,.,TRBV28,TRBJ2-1,TGTGCCAGCAGATGGACTAGCGGCTCGGTTGAGCAGTTCTTC,CASRWTSGSVEQFF
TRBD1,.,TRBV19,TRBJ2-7,TGTGCCAGTAGCTCCTCCGGGACAGGGACGGGGGAGCAGTACTTC,CASSSSGTGTGEQYF
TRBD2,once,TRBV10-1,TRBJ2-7,TGCGCCAGCTGCAGACTAGCGCCCTACGAGCAGTACTTC,CASCRLAPYEQYF
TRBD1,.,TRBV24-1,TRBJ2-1,TGTGCCACCAGTGACCTGGGACAGGGGTACAATGAGCAGTTCTTC,CATSDLGQGYNEQFF
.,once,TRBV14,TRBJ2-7,TGTGCCAGCAGCCAGGGCCGCTACGAGCAGTACTTC,CASSQGRYEQYF
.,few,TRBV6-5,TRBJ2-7,TGTGCCAGCAAAGAGGCAGCCACCTACGAGCAGTACTTC,CASKEAATYEQYF
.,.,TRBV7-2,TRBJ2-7,TGTGCCAGCAGCTTAGTGGGGGGAGTCTCCTCCTACGAGCAGTACTTC,CASSLVGGVSSYEQYF
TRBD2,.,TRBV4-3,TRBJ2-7,TGCGCCAGCAGCCAAGATAACAGCGGGAGGGCCCCCGAGCAGTACTTC,CASSQDNSGRAPEQYF
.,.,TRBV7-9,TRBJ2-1,TGTGCCAGCACGAGATCGGGACTGGGGACCTACAATGAGCAGTTCTTC,CASTRSGLGTYNEQFF
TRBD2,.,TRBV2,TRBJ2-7,TGTGCCAGCAGTGAGGGACTAGCGGTCCTGTACGAGCAGTACTTC,CASSEGLAVLYEQYF
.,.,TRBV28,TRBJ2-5,TGTGCCAGCAGTCCGGGCAGGGAAGAGACCCAGTACTTC,CASSPGREETQYF